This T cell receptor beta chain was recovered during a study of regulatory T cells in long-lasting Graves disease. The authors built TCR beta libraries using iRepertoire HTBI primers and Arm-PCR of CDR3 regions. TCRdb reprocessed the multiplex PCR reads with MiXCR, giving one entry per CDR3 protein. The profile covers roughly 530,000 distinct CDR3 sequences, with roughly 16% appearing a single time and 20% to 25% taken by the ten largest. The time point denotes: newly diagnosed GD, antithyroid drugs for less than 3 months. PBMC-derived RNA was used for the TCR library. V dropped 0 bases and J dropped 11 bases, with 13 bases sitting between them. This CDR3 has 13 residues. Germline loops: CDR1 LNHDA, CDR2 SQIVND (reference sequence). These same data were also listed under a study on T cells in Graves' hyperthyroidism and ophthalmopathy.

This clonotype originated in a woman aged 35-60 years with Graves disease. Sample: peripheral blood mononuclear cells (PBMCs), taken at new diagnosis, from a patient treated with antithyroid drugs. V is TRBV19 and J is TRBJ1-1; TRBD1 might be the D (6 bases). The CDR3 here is CASSIDFGQGAFF. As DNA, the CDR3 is TGTGCCAGTAGTATAGATTTCGGTCAGGGGGCTTTCTTT.